This passage covers 14 T cell receptor beta chains from one sample sequenced in a study of OX40 agonist ivuxolimab in advanced cancers. Libraries were prepared by immunoSEQ multiplex PCR; TCRdb keeps only in-frame clonotypes and omits some of them. The sample has approximately 58,000 clones; 80% to 90% are singletons. The material was CD4+ or CD8+ T cells sorted from blood, obtained in a trial of the OX40 agonist ivuxolimab. These receptor sequences come from an adult with an advanced solid tumor such as melanoma, head and neck, liver or kidney cancer.

V and J are TRBV28 and TRBJ2-7; D is possibly TRBD2 (6 bases). The germline V gene has CDR1 MDHEN and CDR2 SYDVKM. The ends were cut back, 2 bases at V and 4 bases at J, with 9 bases in the middle. CDR3 length equals 13 residues. The CDR3 region has the DNA TGTGCCAGCAGTTTACCGGGGGTGTACGAGCAGTACTTC. The encoded protein is CASSLPGVYEQYF.

The chain carries TRBV19 and TRBJ2-3; TRBD1 might be the D (5 bases). The V end lost 8 bases, the J end lost 1 base, and 25 bases lay between the germline ends. The germline V gene encodes CDR1 LNHDA and CDR2 SQIVND (reference sequence). The CDR3 contains 18 residues. This CDR3 reads CASPLRANGEGGTDTQYF. The DNA of the CDR3 is TGTGCCAGTCCACTTCGGGCCAATGGGGAAGGGGGCACAGATACGCAGTATTTT.

The chain has TRBV6-1 and TRBJ2-3, with D possibly TRBD1 on 5 matching bases. The V gene's germline CDR1 is MNHNS and CDR2 SASEGT. The CDR3 is 15 amino acids. Trimming removed 8 bases from V and 4 bases from J, with 19 bases in between. The CDR3 DNA reads as TGTGCCAGCTTAGGGGCCCCTCCGAGCCCAGATACGCAGTATTTT. The encoded protein is CASLGAPPSPDTQYF.

The chain recombines TRBV18 with TRBJ2-2, with TRBD1 matching 10 bases. The germline V gene has CDR1 KGHSH and CDR2 LQKENI. J gave up 3 bases and V 5 bases, and 3 bases lay outside the gene matches. This CDR3 region has 15 residues. The CDR3 loop reads CASSDGTGDTGELFF. CDR3 nucleotides: TGTGCCAGCTCAGACGGGACAGGGGACACCGGGGAGCTGTTTTTT.

The chain carries TRBV30 and TRBJ1-3; D is perhaps TRBD1 (6 bases). Germline V CDR1 and CDR2: GTSNPN, SVGIG (reference sequence). The CDR3 sequence is 17 residues long. The V end lost 3 bases, the J end lost 0 bases, and 18 bases lay between the germline ends. The CDR3 region is CAWSGGGGSASGNTIYF. The DNA of the CDR3 is TGTGCCTGGAGCGGGGGAGGGGGATCGGCCTCTGGAAACACCATATATTTT.

This rearrangement joins TRBV27 to TRBJ2-3; D gene uncertain. Trimming shortened V by 3 bases and J by 4 bases, and 14 bases separated the two germline ends. This CDR3 region has 15 residues. The germline V gene has CDR1 MNHEY and CDR2 SMNVEV (reference sequence). In nucleotides, the CDR3 is TGTGCCAGCAGTTTCCAGATCGGGTTGGCAGATACGCAGTATTTT. It codes for CASSFQIGLADTQYF.

In nucleotides, the CDR3 is TGTGCCAGCAGCGTAGTTGGGGATGGGGACACTGAAGCTTTCTTT. As protein: CASSVVGDGDTEAFF. The chain recombines TRBV9 with TRBJ1-1; the D is unclear. CDR1 is SGDLS, CDR2 YYNGEE, per germline. With 0 bases removed from V and 3 bases from J, the gap between germline ends came to 12 bases. The CDR3 contains 15 residues.

The chain's CDR3 is CASSLTRLPGELFF. CDR3 bases: TGTGCCAGCAGCTTAACGAGGCTCCCCGGGGAGCTGTTTTTT. The rearrangement uses TRBV7-3 and TRBJ2-2; D gene ambiguous. The CDR3 spans 14 residues. Germline loops: CDR1 SGHTA, CDR2 FQGTGA. Trimming left V 0 bases short and J 6 bases short, with 8 bases between.

V usage is TRBV6-5 and J usage is TRBJ2-1; 16 bases match TRBD2. The trim removed 6 bases at V and 9 bases at J, leaving 5 bases unmatched. The germline V gene encodes CDR1 MNHEY and CDR2 SVGAGI. The CDR3 consists of 15 residues. The CDR3 sequence: CASRKGLAGGSEQFF. The CDR3 nucleotides are TGTGCCAGCAGGAAGGGACTAGCGGGAGGGAGTGAGCAGTTCTTC.

The chain employs TRBV28 and TRBJ1-5, with a possible D match to TRBD1 (5 bases). This CDR3 comprises 13 residues. The V gene's germline CDR1 is MDHEN and CDR2 SYDVKM. V was pared by 8 bases and J by 5 bases, with 13 bases between. Here the CDR3 reads CASWYRSDQPQHF. The CDR3 nucleotides are TGTGCCAGCTGGTACAGGTCGGATCAGCCCCAGCATTTT.

The J gene is TRBJ2-1, the V gene TRBV6-4; D is possibly TRBD1 (5 bases). CDR1 is MRHNA, CDR2 SNTAGT, per germline. The V end was cut by 3 bases, the J end by 3 bases, with 15 bases between. The CDR3 has 16 residues. The CDR3 DNA is TGTGCCAGCAGTGAAGAAGGGGTAGGCTACTACAATGAGCAGTTCTTC. The encoded protein is CASSEEGVGYYNEQFF.

The chain is built from TRBV11-2 and TRBJ2-5, with D possibly matching TRBD1 (5 bases). CDR3 length: 16 amino acids. Germline-derived CDR1 and CDR2 are SGHAT and FQNNGV. The V end was cut by 3 bases, the J end by 2 bases, with 16 bases between. CDR3 loop: CASSLGGAGIQETQYF. The CDR3 region has the DNA TGTGCCAGCAGCTTGGGTGGGGCAGGAATACAAGAGACCCAGTACTTC.

This chain connects TRBV6-6 to TRBJ2-7; no firm D call. V dropped 0 bases and J dropped 0 bases, with 9 bases sitting between them. The CDR3 contains 15 residues. Looked up from germline, CDR1 is MNHNY and CDR2 is SVGAGI (reference sequence). The CDR3 is CASSYSGRSSYEQYF. For the CDR3, the DNA is TGTGCCAGCAGTTACTCGGGCAGGAGCTCCTACGAGCAGTACTTC.

The chain is built from TRBV7-3 and TRBJ2-1, with TRBD1 matching over 7 bases. V shed 3 bases and J 0 bases; nucleotides not matched to a gene: 2. Germline V gene data show CDR1 as SGHTA and CDR2 as FQGTGA. The CDR3 has 15 residues. The CDR3 DNA reads TGTGCCAGCAGCTTCGGACAGGTCTCCTACAATGAGCAGTTCTTC. This encodes CASSFGQVSYNEQFF.